Below, 26 T cell receptor beta chains from the same sample are listed, as sequenced in a study of CD4 and CD8 cells across lung adenocarcinoma regions. Each CDR3 protein gets one entry after TCRdb re-called the PCR reads with MiXCR. The sample shows 9,500 to 12,000 distinct CDR3 sequences, 46% of them seen only once. Sequences were obtained from CD8+ T cells from the margin of a lung tumor. These receptors were collected from a male donor with lung adenocarcinoma. The CD4 and CD8 labels of this study may be unreliable.

This clonotype was found once. Germline is not matched at one junction end, which may reflect a read error. This chain joins TRBV24-1 and TRBJ2-4, with TRBD1 matching over 8 bases. Germline CDR1 is KGHDR and CDR2 is SFDVKD. The CDR3 extends over 15 amino acids. CDR3: CARSDGQGAKNIQYF. CDR3 DNA sequence: TGTGCCCGCAGTGATGGGCAGGGGGCCAAAAACATTCAGTATTTC.

The chain has TRBV5-1 and TRBJ2-1; 8 positions agree with TRBD2. Looked up from germline, CDR1 is SGHRS and CDR2 is YFSETQ. V shed 6 bases and J 5 bases; nucleotides not matched to a gene: 4. The CDR3 is made up of 13 amino acids. The CDR3: CASKIAGNNEQFF. The CDR3 DNA reads TGCGCCAGCAAAATAGCGGGGAACAATGAGCAGTTCTTC.

This clonotype was recorded once. The chain has TRBV5-1 and TRBJ2-5, with 12 bases matching TRBD2. J gave up 4 bases and V 0 bases, and 4 bases lay outside the gene matches. This CDR3 has 16 residues. CDR1 SGHRS and CDR2 YFSETQ come from the germline V gene. CDR3 amino acids: CASSLGLAGVGETQYF. For the CDR3, the DNA is TGCGCCAGCAGCTTGGGACTAGCGGGGGTTGGAGAGACCCAGTACTTC.

In its sample, this clonotype was seen once. This chain links TRBV6-1 with TRBJ2-1; D uncertain. The germline V and J ends were trimmed by 1 base and 14 bases, with 9 bases remaining between them. Germline CDR1 and CDR2: MNHNS and SASEGT. The CDR3 is made up of 11 amino acids. CDR3 sequence: CASSEDVTKFF. DNA for the CDR3: TGTGCCAGCAGTGAAGATGTTACGAAGTTCTTC.

This chain connects TRBV11-2 to TRBJ2-1; D perhaps matches TRBD1 (6 bases). Germline V gene lookup returns CDR1 SGHAT and CDR2 FQNNGV. The V and J ends lost 5 bases and 3 bases respectively, with 14 bases between them. The CDR3 loop spans 15 amino acids. The CDR3 DNA is TGTGCCAGCAGCCCCCTCGGACAGTTCTACAATGAGCAGTTCTTC. The encoded protein is CASSPLGQFYNEQFF.

This rearrangement joins TRBV4-1 to TRBJ2-2, with D perhaps being TRBD1 or TRBD2 (5 bases each). Germline CDR1 MGHRA, CDR2 YSYEKL. The CDR3 runs to 16 residues. The V and J ends lost 5 bases and 4 bases respectively, with 17 bases between them. CDR3 sequence reads: CASSFGGPPGTGELFF. The CDR3 DNA reads as TGCGCCAGCAGCTTTGGGGGTCCGCCGGGCACCGGGGAGCTGTTTTTT.

V usage is TRBV27 and J usage is TRBJ2-2, with D hard to call. Trimming removed 5 bases from V and 5 bases from J, with 15 bases in between. The CDR3 runs 15 residues. From germline, CDR1 is MNHEY and CDR2 SMNVEV (reference sequence). This CDR3 is CASSMVAVGTGELFF. The CDR3 region has the DNA TGTGCCAGCAGTATGGTGGCGGTAGGAACCGGGGAGCTGTTTTTT.

Ten or more counts support this clonotype. J is TRBJ2-7 and V is TRBV10-3; TRBD1 aligns across 7 bases. The CDR3 has 13 residues. The trim removed 10 bases at V and 3 bases at J, leaving 9 bases unmatched. Germline loops: CDR1 ENHRY, CDR2 SYGVKD. The CDR3 DNA is TGTGCCACCCAGGGGGACACCTACTACGAGCAGTACTTC. Translated, it gives CATQGDTYYEQYF.

A note on this clonotype: The junction and the germline gene differ at one end; a read error may be behind it. The V and J genes are TRBV6-5 and TRBJ2-3, with D hard to call. CDR1 is MNHEY, CDR2 SVGAGI, per germline. The CDR3 consists of 12 residues. CDR3 amino acids: CASSSMEDTQYF. The DNA for the CDR3 is TGTGCCAGCAGTTCGATGGAAGACACGCAGTATTTC.

The gene calls are TRBV6-1 and TRBJ1-5, with 7 bases matching TRBD1. The DNA end lines up better with TRBJ1-6; the J call may be wrong. Germline V gene sequence: CDR1 MNHNS, CDR2 SASEGT. The CDR3 has 15 amino acids. The CDR3 nucleotides read TGTGCCAGCAGCCAAGGGGGCACGGGCAATCAGCCCCTCCACTTT. This encodes CASSQGGTGNQPLHF.

The chain uses TRBV10-1 and TRBJ1-6; 9 bases agree with TRBD1. CDR1 WNHNN and CDR2 SYGVQD come from the germline V gene (reference sequence). V trimming: 7 bases; J trimming: 7 bases; junction bases outside the gene matches: 23. This CDR3 has 20 amino acids. CDR3 residues: CASIDPGTGQGFEGNSPLHF. CDR3 nucleotides: TGCGCCAGCATTGACCCAGGGACAGGGCAGGGCTTCGAGGGAAATTCACCCCTCCACTTT.

In this sample, this clonotype turned up a few times. The rearrangement links TRBV11-3 to TRBJ2-1; no definite D call. CDR3 length: 18 residues. Germline lookup yields CDR1 SGHNT and CDR2 YENEEA. The V end was cut by 3 bases, the J end by 6 bases, with 24 bases between. CDR3 sequence reads: CASSFPWSSGKRSNEQFF. CDR3 in DNA: TGTGCCAGCAGCTTTCCCTGGTCTTCCGGCAAGAGGAGCAATGAGCAGTTCTTC.

This clonotype counts as large (0.1 to 1%). The chain recombines TRBV6-5 with TRBJ2-2; D remains unclear. Germline V CDR1 and CDR2: MNHEY, SVGAGI. The CDR3 loop spans 19 amino acids. With 2 bases removed from V and 1 base from J, the gap between germline ends came to 20 bases. This chain's CDR3 is CASSYQSRTALLNTGELFF. The CDR3 bases are TGTGCCAGCAGTTACCAATCCAGGACCGCGCTTTTGAACACCGGGGAGCTGTTTTTT.

The chain couples TRBV4-1 to TRBJ2-1, with D possibly matching TRBD1 (6 bases). V was clipped by 4 bases and J by 2 bases, with 15 bases between them. Germline V gene lookup returns CDR1 MGHRA and CDR2 YSYEKL. The CDR3 runs 16 residues. This chain's CDR3 is CASSLLQGMAYNEQFF. The CDR3 DNA follows: TGCGCCAGCAGCCTCTTACAGGGCATGGCCTACAATGAGCAGTTCTTC.

The V and J genes are TRBV4-1 and TRBJ2-6; D gene unclear. Germline CDR1 and CDR2: MGHRA and YSYEKL. V shed 4 bases and J shed 0 bases, with 10 bases lying between them. The length of the CDR3 is 16 residues. Written as DNA, the CDR3 is TGCGCCAGCAGCCGAGAGATCGCCTCTGGGGCCAACGTCCTGACTTTC. This translates into CASSREIASGANVLTF.

In its sample, this clonotype is medium-sized. V and J are TRBV6-1 and TRBJ2-3; 7 bases align to TRBD2. Germline CDR1 reads MNHNS; CDR2 reads SASEGT. V was clipped by 7 bases and J by 2 bases; unmatched bases: 6. This CDR3 has 14 residues. DNA for the CDR3: TGTGCCAGCACTCCGGGAGGACCCACAGATACGCAGTATTTT. Translation: CASTPGGPTDTQYF.

The rearrangement links TRBV27 to TRBJ2-4; 8 positions agree with TRBD2. The CDR3 runs to 15 residues. J lost 8 bases, V lost 2 bases, and 8 bases had no gene match. Germline V gene lookup returns CDR1 MNHEY and CDR2 SMNVEV (reference sequence). The CDR3 coding sequence is TGTGCCAGCAGTTTAAAAGCGGGGGCCACAGACATTCAGTACTTC. This translates into CASSLKAGATDIQYF.

This clonotype was counted ten times or more. At one boundary the junction diverges from the germline segment, which might be a read error. CDR3 amino acids: CASSSGTLGKGEQFF. CDR3 nucleotide sequence: TGTGCTAGCAGCTCCGGGACACTGGGAAAGGGTGAGCAGTTCTTC. J is TRBJ2-1 and V is TRBV7-7; a weak D match, TRBD1 (6 bases). Germline lookup yields CDR1 SSHAT and CDR2 FNYEAQ (reference sequence). This CDR3 spans 15 amino acids.

The gene calls are TRBV6-1 and TRBJ1-2, with 8 bases identical to TRBD1. V shed 6 bases and J 3 bases; nucleotides not matched to a gene: 9. The germline CDR1 and CDR2 sequences are MNHNS and SASEGT. The CDR3 is 15 amino acids. The CDR3 bases are TGTGCCAGCAGGTCAGACAGGGGAGAGGACTATGGCTACACCTTC. It is translated as CASRSDRGEDYGYTF.

The rearrangement joins TRBV5-1 to TRBJ2-5; 7 bases agree with TRBD2. The V segment lost 2 bases and the J segment 11 bases; nucleotides outside the gene matches: 15. Germline V gene sequence: CDR1 SGHRS, CDR2 YFSETQ. The CDR3 sequence is 15 residues long. The CDR3 here is CASSLMSSGGNEQYF. The CDR3 nucleotides are TGCGCCAGCAGCTTAATGTCTAGCGGAGGGAATGAGCAGTACTTC.

The CDR3 nucleotides read TGTGCCAGCAAGATCGTACATGACAACAACAATGAGCAGTTCTTC. Protein sequence: CASKIVHDNNNEQFF. The chain employs TRBV6-1 and TRBJ2-1; D remains ambiguous. Looked up from germline, CDR1 is MNHNS and CDR2 is SASEGT. CDR3 length equals 15 residues. V was shortened by 7 bases and J by 5 bases, with 18 bases between the two germline ends.

The V and J genes are TRBV12-3 or TRBV12-4 and TRBJ2-3, with D maybe TRBD2 (5 bases). V shed 5 bases and J shed 6 bases, with 21 bases lying between them. This CDR3 is built from 16 residues. CDR3 nucleotides: TGTGCCAGCAGTAACCCCGGACCTGGGAGCTCCGATACGCAGTATTTT. This sequence encodes CASSNPGPGSSDTQYF.

Concerning this clonotype itself: A junction end diverges from the germline sequence, so it may reflect a read error. The V call is TRBV6-1, the J call TRBJ2-4, with D hard to call. Germline V gene lookup returns CDR1 MNHNS and CDR2 SASEGT. This CDR3 has 14 amino acids. CDR3 residues: CASSDLGPSDIQYF. The DNA of the CDR3 is TGTGCCAGCAGTGATTTAGGTCCTTCAGACATTCAGTACTTT.

Only a few counts were recorded for this clonotype. The gene calls are TRBV6-1 and TRBJ2-1; D is possibly TRBD1 (6 bases). The tail of the sequence fits TRBJ2-5 better, so the J call may be wrong. Germline assignment: CDR1 MNHNS and CDR2 SASEGT. The CDR3 runs 13 residues. In nucleotides, the CDR3 is TGTGCCAGCAGCCCGACAGGACAAGAGACCCAGTACTTC. Its translation is CASSPTGQETQYF.

This chain joins TRBV27 and TRBJ2-1; unclear D gene. The DNA end is more similar to TRBJ2-7, so the J call may be wrong. This CDR3 has 13 amino acids. Germline V gene lookup returns CDR1 MNHEY and CDR2 SMNVEV (reference sequence). DNA of the CDR3: TGTGCCAGCAGACCCCGAGAAGCAGGCGAGCAGTACTTC. Protein product: CASRPREAGEQYF.

This rearrangement joins TRBV11-1 to TRBJ2-1; TRBD2 matches at 15 bases. This CDR3 is built from 17 residues. Per the germline V gene, CDR1 is SGHAT and CDR2 is FQDESV (reference sequence). V trimming: 5 bases; J trimming: 8 bases; junction bases outside the gene matches: 10. The CDR3 bases are TGTGCCAGCAGCGCCGGACTAGCGGGAGGGTTCAGCGATGAGCAGTTCTTC. This sequence encodes CASSAGLAGGFSDEQFF.